Below, 20 T cell receptor beta chains from the same sample are listed, as sequenced in a study of metastatic and nonmetastatic thyroid tumors. TCRdb re-analyzed the PCR reads using MiXCR. The table lists about 7,300 clones, 15% to 20% of them singletons. None of the patients had undergone any treatment ahead of thyroid surgery. The specimen sequenced was adjacent normal tissue. Receptors were obtained from a female donor with papillary thyroid cancer or a benign thyroid nodule (not recorded which). Some clones in this sample may be carry-over from other donors' samples.

For this clone: It is likely a read error, because the conserved phenylalanine at the end of the CDR3 is missing. V gene TRBV6-1 combines with J gene TRBJ2-7, with 9 bases lining up with TRBD2. The trim removed 6 bases at V and 4 bases at J, leaving 10 bases unmatched. CDR3 length: 15 amino acids. CDR1 and CDR2 (germline): MNHNS, SASEGT. DNA of the CDR3: TGTGCCAGCAGAGGAGTAGTACTAGCGGGTTACGAGCAGTACCTC. Protein product: CASRGVVLAGYEQYL.

This clone is medium-sized (0.01 to 0.1%) within its sample. This chain joins TRBV6-5 and TRBJ1-4; D possibly corresponds to TRBD1 (5 bases). Germline CDR1 is MNHEY and CDR2 is SVGAGI. This CDR3 region has 13 residues. V gave up 2 bases and J gave up 8 bases, with 9 bases separating them. The CDR3 region is CASSYRGGEKLFF. The DNA of the CDR3 is TGTGCCAGCAGTTACAGGGGAGGGGAAAAACTGTTTTTT.

CDR3 DNA: TGTGCCAGCAGTGGGACAGGGGGCATGAATGGCTACACCTTC. It encodes CASSGTGGMNGYTF. The chain joins TRBV28 to TRBJ1-2, with 12 bases aligning to TRBD1. Unmatched junction bases numbered 4, after V lost 5 bases and J lost 6 bases. CDR3 length equals 14 residues. Germline CDR1 and CDR2: MDHEN and SYDVKM.

This clone was counted only a few times. V gene TRBV6-1 combines with J gene TRBJ1-5; D is uncertain. CDR3 length equals 13 residues. Trimming removed 7 bases from V and 6 bases from J, with 13 bases in between. Germline-derived CDR1 and CDR2 are MNHNS and SASEGT. The DNA for the CDR3 is TGTGCCAGCAATATCATAAGGGCTCAGCCCCAGCATTTT. It translates to CASNIIRAQPQHF.

This clone is large in the sample. CDR3 bases: TGTGCCAGCAGTTTTCAAACAGGGGGAGGTACTGAAGCTTTCTTT. Amino acids: CASSFQTGGGTEAFF. The J gene is TRBJ1-1, the V gene TRBV28, with 8 positions matching TRBD1. The germline CDR1 and CDR2 sequences are MDHEN and SYDVKM. The CDR3 is 15 residues long. The ends lost 3 bases at V and 5 bases at J; junction bases unmatched: 8.

The chain recombines TRBV11-3 with TRBJ2-1, with 7 bases identical to TRBD2. The CDR3 has 12 residues. Germline V gene lookup returns CDR1 SGHNT and CDR2 YENEEA. V was clipped by 5 bases and J by 9 bases; unmatched bases: 4. CDR3 sequence: CASSPGLVEQFF. CDR3 nucleotides: TGTGCCAGCAGCCCCGGACTAGTTGAGCAGTTCTTC.

This clone was counted many times. This could be a read error, since a much larger clone is one nucleotide away. The chain links TRBV5-1 to TRBJ2-7; TRBD2 aligns across 8 bases. CDR3 length: 16 amino acids. Losses at the gene ends were 5 bases for V and 0 bases for J; bases not matched to a gene: 10. From germline, CDR1 is SGHRS and CDR2 YFSETQ. For the CDR3, the DNA is TGCGCCAGCAGGCTGACCCCTAGCGGGCTCTCCTACGAGCAGTACTTC. Protein sequence: CASRLTPSGLSYEQYF.

Notes on this clone: It is likely a read error, because the conserved phenylalanine at the end of the CDR3 is missing. The DNA is omitted, as the CDR3 cannot be located on it reliably, and the CDR3 follows TCRdb's listing. The CDR3 reads CASSYSSWTGANVLTL. The rearrangement links TRBV6-2 or TRBV6-3 to TRBJ2-6. Termini included, the CDR3 measures 16 amino acids. The germline gives CDR1 MNHEY, CDR2 SVGEGT.

This clone has only a few counts. A junction boundary mismatches the germline segment, possibly from a read error. The chain uses TRBV2 and TRBJ1-5; weak D call: TRBD1 (5 bases). Germline V lookup: CDR1 SNHLY, CDR2 FYNNEI. The CDR3 length is 15 residues. The CDR3, as DNA: TGTGCCAGCAGTATCGATGGGGCCGGCAATCAGCCCCAACATTTT. This sequence encodes CASSIDGAGNQPQHF. Drawing the rest from reference TRBV2 and TRBJ1-5, the complete variable domain is EPEVTQTPSHQVTQMGQEVILRCVPISNHLYFYWYRQILGQKVEFLVSFYNNEISEKSEIFDDQFSVERPDGSNFTLKIRSTKLEDSAMYFCASSIDGAGNQPQHFGDGTRLSIL.

The chain carries TRBV30 and TRBJ2-5; D call uncertain. The germline V and J ends were trimmed by 0 bases and 9 bases, with 14 bases remaining between them. The CDR3 sequence is 13 residues long. CDR1 GTSNPN and CDR2 SVGIG come from the germline V gene (reference sequence). CDR3 sequence: CAWSVRAGLAQYF. The DNA for the CDR3 is TGTGCCTGGAGTGTACGGGCAGGTTTGGCCCAGTACTTC.

The V call is TRBV20-1, the J call TRBJ1-1, with 7 bases aligning to TRBD1. V was clipped by 4 bases and J by 2 bases; unmatched bases: 10. The CDR3 runs to 15 residues. The germline V gene encodes CDR1 DFQATT and CDR2 SNEGSKA (reference sequence). The chain's CDR3 is CSATPGTADNTEAFF. In DNA form, the CDR3 reads TGCAGTGCTACACCCGGGACAGCCGACAACACTGAAGCTTTCTTT.

In this sample, this clone is medium-sized. This chain connects TRBV6-1 to TRBJ1-5; 7 nucleotides align to TRBD1. This CDR3 contains 16 residues. Germline CDR1 and CDR2: MNHNS and SASEGT. The junction had 13 bases not matched to a gene; V was cut back by 5 bases and J by 6 bases. The CDR3 nucleotides read TGTGCCAGCAGTCCTAGGGACAGTTTGGGAGGTCAGCCCCAGCATTTT. Residues: CASSPRDSLGGQPQHF.

This clone was observed many times. The rearrangement uses TRBV18 and TRBJ1-1, with D possibly being TRBD1 (5 bases). Per germline, CDR1 KGHSH and CDR2 LQKENI. V lost 3 bases to trimming and J lost 1 base, with 9 bases between them. The CDR3 is made up of 14 amino acids. The CDR3 DNA reads as TGTGCCAGCTCACCGGGGGTGAAGAACACTGAAGCTTTCTTT. It is translated as CASSPGVKNTEAFF.

This clone was seen only a few times. The chain carries TRBV6-1 and TRBJ2-1; 10 bases line up with TRBD2. The length of the CDR3 is 17 residues. Germline V CDR1 and CDR2: MNHNS, SASEGT. Trimming took 6 bases from V and 4 from J; bases not matched to a gene: 12. CDR3 DNA sequence: TGTGCCAGCAGCGACACCTTCGGGACTAGCGTGTACAATGAGCAGTTCTTC. It translates to CASSDTFGTSVYNEQFF.

By frequency in the sample, this clone is medium-sized. The CDR3 protein is CASTIAGGLSGNTIYF. The CDR3 bases are TGTGCCAGCACCATCGCCGGAGGTCTCTCTGGAAACACCATATATTTT. V usage is TRBV12-3 or TRBV12-4 and J usage is TRBJ1-3; D is unresolved. The V end lost 7 bases, the J end lost 0 bases, and 16 bases lay between the germline ends. CDR3 size: 16 residues.

This clone came up many times. Other DNA sequences from this sample encode an identical CDR3 as well. The J gene is TRBJ2-3, the V gene TRBV7-3; D is unresolved. Germline CDR1 SGHTA, CDR2 FQGTGA. Trimming stripped 3 bases from V and 1 base from J, with 14 bases between. The CDR3 runs 16 residues. The CDR3: CASSFYPRNRTDTQYF. CDR3 coding DNA: TGTGCCAGCAGCTTCTACCCTAGAAACCGCACAGATACGCAGTATTTT.

In this sample, this clone turned up many times. This chain uses TRBV7-3 with TRBJ2-4, with D unclear. This CDR3 is 13 amino acids long. Trimming shortened V by 5 bases and J by 9 bases, and 14 bases separated the two germline ends. Germline V CDR1 and CDR2: SGHTA, FQGTGA. The CDR3 protein is CASSPDLGGIQYF. CDR3 nucleotides: TGTGCCAGCAGCCCAGATCTAGGCGGCATTCAGTACTTC.

This clone ranks as medium-sized. The chain is built from TRBV11-3 and TRBJ1-2; D is possibly TRBD1 (5 bases). The CDR3 sequence is 17 residues long. Trimming stripped 1 base from V and 0 bases from J, with 15 bases between. Germline CDR1 SGHNT, CDR2 YENEEA. CDR3 DNA sequence: TGTGCCAGCAGCTTAGGGGTGACAGAGTTTACTAACTATGGCTACACCTTC. Protein sequence: CASSLGVTEFTNYGYTF.

By share, this clone counts as medium-sized. This chain connects TRBV6-2 or TRBV6-3 to TRBJ2-2; D remains unclear. Trimming took 0 bases from V and 0 from J, leaving 8 bases between them. The CDR3 covers 16 residues. Germline loops: CDR1 MNHEY, CDR2 SVGEGT. The CDR3: CASSYSIRSNTGELFF. As DNA, the CDR3 is TGTGCCAGCAGTTACTCGATAAGGTCGAACACCGGGGAGCTGTTTTTT.

This clone has a single count. This chain uses TRBV9 with TRBJ2-2; 10 bases are a match to TRBD2. V lost 7 bases and J lost 1; bases outside the gene matches: 10. This CDR3 has 17 amino acids. The germline CDR1 and CDR2 sequences are SGDLS and YYNGEE. The CDR3 loop reads CASVGGGLAENTGELFF. As DNA, the CDR3 is TGTGCCAGCGTCGGAGGCGGACTAGCGGAGAACACCGGGGAGCTGTTTTTT.